Sequencing of this T cell receptor beta chain was carried out in a study of cytomegalovirus exposure and HLA in healthy donors (TCRdb year 2017). Background for the entire study: An earlier analysis of a few hundred of the donors reported 276 Gb of sequence data and approximately 120 million unique TCR beta sequences obtained from about 200 million T cells. A later genetic analysis used genome-wide SNP genotypes for about 60% of the roughly 670 donors, treating that subset as a discovery cohort. Around 330 gigabases of sequencing data and 70 million to 95 million unique TCR sequences made up an early release that covered under 750 HLA-typed donors. Typing coverage differed by locus: A, B, C, DRB1 and DQB1 were typed in roughly 629-630 donors, DQA1 in around 500, DPA1 in roughly 590, and DPB1 in around 440. HLA typing covered class I and class II loci at four-digit resolution. A handful of DR-DQ haplotypes were handled as single units for association and clustering because linkage in the cohort was strong. Rather than drawing on any new phenotypic data, the later analysis identified candidate immune exposures from TCR beta sequences and the way those sequences occurred across donors. To predict cytomegalovirus infection status, the study brought together high-throughput TCR immunosequencing, statistical association of individual TCRs with disease status, and machine learning. Among some 400 genotyped donors of the cohort, an average of about 240,000 unique TCR beta nucleotide sequences was sequenced per donor, of which 15% to 20% were non-productive. The study used immunosequencing to profile the T cell repertoires of around 600 subjects and linked those repertoires to cytomegalovirus serostatus. Every repertoire in the discovery cohort had been generated on one and the same sequencing platform. Donor age, sex, ethnicity and CMV serostatus were collected together with the repertoire data. The study aimed to test whether cataloging public T cell receptors could reveal signatures of past pathogen exposure. In addition to the first cohort of several hundred subjects, a separate validation cohort of 120 different subjects was used. An earlier analysis of around 580 of the donors used high-throughput TCR beta sequencing to judge whether each TCR beta V gene segment behaved as functional or pseudogenic. A later analysis re-examined previously published TCR beta repertoires from just over 650 donors and added high-resolution HLA genotyping to investigate patterns of TCR occurrence. Among the roughly 390 genotyped donors, under 90% belonged to the genetic ancestry cluster associated with self-reported Caucasian donors.

The cohort comprised more than 550 healthy bone marrow donors. At the time of sampling, all cohort members were nominally healthy, though unrecorded immune exposures were likely present. The donor was CMV seropositive and belonged to the group of around 300 seropositive cohort members. Each donor provided a peripheral blood sample, and peripheral blood mononuclear cells were used for TCR beta sequencing. Genomic DNA extraction from the blood cell samples was performed with the Qiagen DNeasy Blood Extraction Kit. For this clone: The target of this receptor is not known. No much larger clone exists at a distance of one base, and base qualities are not known.

The receptor library was made with the immunoSEQ multiplex PCR assay. A mixture of 60 forward primers for TCR Vbeta segments and 13 reverse primers for TCR Jbeta segments was used in the multiplex PCR. Amplification of the CDR3 region of rearranged TCR beta genes was performed with a multiplex PCR assay on genomic DNA. The amplified TCR beta libraries were sequenced on the Illumina HiSeq System as 87-base-pair reads. The authors' pipeline ran thus. A later analysis tallied 80 million to 95 million unique TCR beta chains across the roughly 610 repertoires, and 10 million to 11 million of those chains were shared by two or more donors. Raw reads were error-corrected and collapsed into unique sequences by a nearest-neighbor algorithm in which closely related sequences were merged to remove PCR and sequencing errors. Alignment of CDR3 sequences to IMGT reference sequences was used to assign V, D and J gene segments. For a sequence to be retained, at least a six-nucleotide match to both a V gene segment and a J gene segment was required. A rearrangement was called productive if the CDR3 had no stop codons and remained in frame with V and J, and every other rearrangement was called non-productive. CDR3 was defined by IMGT convention, running from the second conserved V-encoded cysteine to the conserved J-encoded phenylalanine. In an earlier analysis of approximately 500 of the donors, sequences lacking an unambiguous match to a single V gene segment were excluded. An earlier analysis of 500 to 700 of the donors classified V segments as functional when productive rearrangements were above 56.7% and as segregating when the standard deviation between donors was above 5%. A statistical classification framework was built for diagnosing cytomegalovirus status from the catalog of TCR beta chain sequences. V and J gene assignment, in a later analysis, came from comparing TCR nucleotide sequences with IMGT/GENE-DB human TR gene sequences. Using the TCRdist pipeline, a later analysis assigned CDR3 sequences along with most-parsimonious VDJ recombination scenarios. In a later analysis, each TCR beta chain was defined by its CDR3 amino acid sequence together with its V-gene family, and reads lacking a unique V-gene family were excluded. A later analysis removed 450 to 600 highly shared, low-generation-probability nucleotide sequences to deal with suspected cross-contamination and a sequencing artifact. A later analysis calculated a clonal expansion index for each public chain from normalized within-repertoire ranks of inferred template counts. In a later analysis, generation probabilities were computed with a VDJ recombination model fitted to out-of-frame rearrangements, and the resulting probabilities were checked against IGoR. A later analysis scored TCR-TCR, TCR-HLA and TCR-CMV co-occurrence with hypergeometric tests, applying a repertoire-size bias correction to TCR pairs. To estimate false discovery rates, a later analysis permuted the HLA or CMV assignments 20 times. In a later analysis, co-occurring TCRs were grouped using DBSCAN, with TCRdist sequence similarity added in when clustering inside HLA-allele-positive subsets. For co-occurrence clustering, repertoires with fewer than 30,000 or more than 120,000 public chains were excluded, along with several repertoires with anomalous nucleotide sharing. TCRdb re-hosts the immuneACCESS table, in-frame sequences only. Its copies lack some clones; in the studies checked, an unresolved V gene accounts for under half of them, and the cause for the rest is not known. V, J and clone size derive from that table, while D and trimming were established from the DNA sequence. This sample comprises approximately 170,000 clones, around 79% of them detected only once. The ten largest clonotypes hold 2.6% of the sample.

The CDR3, from cysteine to phenylalanine, totals 17 residues. Of the read, only the CDR3 DNA is kept; its 51 bases are in frame from base 1. V is clipped by 2 bases and J by 6 bases, and the sequence between their germline boundaries is 19 bases long. According to the germline V gene, CDR1 reads SGHVS and CDR2 reads FNYEAQ. The study at large found these results: Specific HLA alleles were associated with over 15,000 TCR beta sequences at a false discovery rate of 0.05 in a later analysis. In a later analysis, HLA-associated TCR beta chains showed more clonal expansion and lower generation probabilities than non-associated chains that were equally common. The sequencing pipeline was judged likely to have produced a cluster of highly shared sequence variants as a technical artifact. In a later analysis, most CMV-associated TCR beta chains were found to appear HLA-restricted, with HLA associations seemingly driven largely by CMV exposure. Linkage disequilibrium might explain the correlated functional status among segregating V segments, but an unknown experimental factor could not be ruled out. The study listed 164 TCR beta chains as associated with cytomegalovirus. In vitro tests confirmed that a few of the cytomegalovirus-associated TCR beta chains recognize cytomegalovirus antigens. In a later analysis, the rate of TCR association differed among HLA loci, with DRB1 alleles having the most associated TCRs and HLA-C alleles having the fewest. In this cohort, only TCR beta chains were sequenced, and detectable features were limited by the absence of alpha or paired-chain data. Compared with the roughly 600-donor mean, donors in an Asian-associated ancestry cluster had fewer N-insertions in productive TCRs, according to a later genetic analysis. A later genetic analysis associated a missense DCLRE1C variant with V-gene and J-gene trimming of TCR beta chains, and an independent cohort replicated the association. Broadly in line with IMGT annotations, most TCR beta V segments showed up in productive rearrangements about 87% or about 30% of the time in an earlier analysis of several hundred of the donors. Presence/absence analyses assumed roughly uniform sequencing depth across donors, an assumption that may not hold. The authors suggested that the approach could potentially be extended to other disease states and immunological phenotypes. Cytomegalovirus status was reported to be diagnosed by the classifier with high specificity and sensitivity in both the original and validation cohorts. Several of the top co-occurrence clusters appeared to be linked to parvovirus B19, influenza, CMV and Epstein-Barr virus, according to a later analysis. Immune exposure information for the cohort was limited to CMV serostatus. The 87-base-pair reads could not distinguish some IMGT-functional V segments, including TRBV6-2 and TRBV6-3, so those segments were excluded. The earlier analysis of almost 600 of the donors excluded 15 to 20 rarely observed V segments, including chromosome 9 orphons, because counts were too low. A further reported finding was that TCR beta sequences accurately predicted the HLA-A and HLA-B alleles for most subjects in the first cohort. Most TCR sequences were seen in very few donors, while some public TCRs were found in many individuals. When HLA alleles, especially DR and DQ, strongly co-occurred, attributing TCR associations to individual alleles was difficult. Because some donors lacked HLA typing at each locus, the association tests relied only on the typed subset.

Sequenced material: PBMCs. The TCR sequence derives from a woman between 40 and 50 years old in good health and CMV-seropositive. Rearrangement joined TRBV7-6 to TRBJ1-4, with TRBD1 as a weak D call on 5 bases. The nucleotide sequence reads TGTGCCAGCAGCTTACGAAGGCAGGGCGACCTTGATGAAAAACTGTTTTTT. It translates to CASSLRRQGDLDEKLFF.